These T cell receptor beta chains were read from a single sample in a study of regulatory T cells in long-lasting Graves disease. TCRdb passed the multiplex PCR reads through MiXCR, listing each CDR3 protein once. The sample shows a few hundred thousand distinct CDR3 sequences, 20% to 25% of them seen only once. The starting material was peripheral blood mononuclear cells (PBMCs), obtained when the disease was refractory, from a patient treated with antithyroid drugs. The receptor source for this set is a female donor with Graves disease. Each CDR3 is given with its conserved first and last residue. The D gene is left open where the match is weak. Size is stated for part of the rows, as once, few or many counts, or as a class when the clone is expanded.

cdr3_nt	cdr3_aa	v_call	d_call	clone_size	j_call
TGTGCCAGCACTTCCCACGGGGCAGGCCACTATGGCTACACCTTC	CASTSHGAGHYGYTF	TRBV6-1	-	-	TRBJ1-2
TGTGCCAGCACCCGGGACAGGGACGAGCAGTACTTC	CASTRDRDEQYF	TRBV6-1	TRBD1	few	TRBJ2-7
TGCGCCAGCAGCTTGGAACAGGGTAACGAGCAGTACTTC	CASSLEQGNEQYF	TRBV5-1	-	few	TRBJ2-7
TGTGCCAGCAGCCCATCGGGACAGGGCGATGGGTACACTGAAGCTTTCTTT	CASSPSGQGDGYTEAFF	TRBV11-3	TRBD1	many	TRBJ1-1
TGTGCCAGTAGAACACAGGGGCGTCACTATGGCTACACCTTC	CASRTQGRHYGYTF	TRBV19	TRBD1	many	TRBJ1-2
TGTGCCAGCAGTTACTCACCCACCGGGGAGCTGTTTTTT	CASSYSPTGELFF	TRBV6-5	-	few	TRBJ2-2
TGTGCCAGCAGTTCCTCAACTAATGAAAAACTGTTTTTT	CASSSSTNEKLFF	TRBV28	-	few	TRBJ1-4
TGTGCCAGCAGCCACATAGCGGGAGGGCCGGGTGGGGCCAACGTCCTGACTTTC	CASSHIAGGPGGANVLTF	TRBV11-2	TRBD2	few	TRBJ2-6
TGTGCCAGCAGTTTTCGGGACAGGGGTCGGGAGACCCAGTACTTC	CASSFRDRGRETQYF	TRBV28	TRBD1	few	TRBJ2-5
TGTGCCTGGAGTGTAGGGCGCGGCTCCGAGCAGTACTTC	CAWSVGRGSEQYF	TRBV30	-	few	TRBJ2-7
TGTGCCAGCAGCTCCCGGGACAGGGGGCTCGGTAATGAAAAACTGTTTTTT	CASSSRDRGLGNEKLFF	TRBV5-4	TRBD1	few	TRBJ1-4
TGTGCCAGCAGTGATGGGACATTATTCTACGAGCAGTACTTC	CASSDGTLFYEQYF	TRBV2	-	many	TRBJ2-7
TGTGCCAGCAGTCGGACCACCCGTGGTACCGGGGAGCTGTTTTTT	CASSRTTRGTGELFF	TRBV7-3	-	many	TRBJ2-2
TGTGCCAGCAGCTTAGTAGTCCAGGGTTGGGGCCTTAATTCACCCCTCCACTTT	CASSLVVQGWGLNSPLHF	TRBV7-2	-	-	TRBJ1-6
TGTGCCAGCAGACTCCCAGGAGAATCCAATGAAAAACTGTTTTTT	CASRLPGESNEKLFF	TRBV6-2/TRBV6-3	-	-	TRBJ1-4
TGTGCCAGCAGTTACTCGAGCCGGGGATATAGCAATCAGCCCCAGCATTTT	CASSYSSRGYSNQPQHF	TRBV6-5	-	few	TRBJ1-5
TGTGCCAGCAGCCTTAAGGGGGGGGGCTCCTACGAGCAGTACTTC	CASSLKGGGSYEQYF	TRBV28	-	few	TRBJ2-7
TGTGCCAGTAGTATCGGTCGGCGGGGGGACGACAATGAGCAGTTCTTC	CASSIGRRGDDNEQFF	TRBV19	TRBD2	-	TRBJ2-1
TGCGCCAGCAGCCAAGAGCGATCTCACGGGAGGGGGGAGGGCCTCTACAATGAGCAGTTCTTC	CASSQERSHGRGEGLYNEQFF	TRBV4-1	TRBD2	-	TRBJ2-1
TGCAGTGCTAGATCGACGGGACATCGCGTTGGGGGTCAGCCCCAGCATTTT	CSARSTGHRVGGQPQHF	TRBV20-1	-	-	TRBJ1-5
TGTGCCAGTAGTATCAGGGTCCCCGCCGGGAGCTCCTATAATTCACCCCTCCACTTT	CASSIRVPAGSSYNSPLHF	TRBV19	-	few	TRBJ1-6
TGTGCCTGGAGCGACCTCCTTGGCTATGGCTACACCTTC	CAWSDLLGYGYTF	TRBV30	-	-	TRBJ1-2
TGTGCCAGCAGCCCCCGCAGGGTCGGGAACTACGAGCAGTACTTC	CASSPRRVGNYEQYF	TRBV7-8	-	many	TRBJ2-7
TGTGCCAGTAGTACGACAGGTGACCCTTGCGAGCAGTACTTC	CASSTTGDPCEQYF	TRBV19	-	-	TRBJ2-7
TGTGCCAGCAGTTACGGGTTGGGAAGTCAGCCCCAGCATTTT	CASSYGLGSQPQHF	TRBV12-3/TRBV12-4	-	many	TRBJ1-5
TGTGCCAGCAGTTTGGGAGGACCCTCGGCGGGCGGCGAGCAGTACTTC	CASSLGGPSAGGEQYF	TRBV12-3/TRBV12-4	-	many	TRBJ2-7
TGTGCCAGCAAGCGGGAGTCGCGAACAGATACGCAGTATTTT	CASKRESRTDTQYF	TRBV28	TRBD2	many	TRBJ2-3
TGTGCCAGCAGCTCTACCCGACTAGCGGGGGCCCCCTACGAGCAGTACTTC	CASSSTRLAGAPYEQYF	TRBV7-9	TRBD2	many	TRBJ2-7
TGTGCCAGCAGTCCCGGCAGGAACAATCAGCCCCAGCATTTT	CASSPGRNNQPQHF	TRBV12-3/TRBV12-4	-	many	TRBJ1-5
TGTGCCAGCTCACCACGGGGAATTGGGACTGACTATGGCTACACCTTC	CASSPRGIGTDYGYTF	TRBV18	-	few	TRBJ1-2
TGTGCCAGCAGCTTGGGACAGGGGGCCGATGGCTACACCTTC	CASSLGQGADGYTF	TRBV5-4	TRBD1	many	TRBJ1-2
TGTGCCAGCATGGAAACAAACTATGGCTACACCTTC	CASMETNYGYTF	TRBV2	-	many	TRBJ1-2
TGTGCCAGCAGTAGAGGGGAGAAACTGTTTTTT	CASSRGEKLFF	TRBV27	-	many	TRBJ1-4
TGTGCCAGCAGCCCCTTACAGGGAGCCGGGGAGCTGTTTTTT	CASSPLQGAGELFF	TRBV28	-	many	TRBJ2-2
TGTGCCAGCAGTCTCACAGGGAGAGGCGGGGAGCTGTTTTTT	CASSLTGRGGELFF	TRBV28	-	few	TRBJ2-2
TGTGCCAGCAGCTTAAGCGCGGGGGTGAACACTGAAGCTTTCTTT	CASSLSAGVNTEAFF	TRBV7-2	-	many	TRBJ1-1
TGTGCCAGCAGGTCAGGGCCTAACGAGCAGTACTTC	CASRSGPNEQYF	TRBV12-3/TRBV12-4	-	many	TRBJ2-7
TGTGCCATCAGTGCTAGCGGGGCCTGGGATACGCAGTATTTT	CAISASGAWDTQYF	TRBV10-3	TRBD2	-	TRBJ2-3
TGCAGTGCTAGGATACAGGGGGCGCGCAATCAGCCCCAGCATTTT	CSARIQGARNQPQHF	TRBV20-1	TRBD1	few	TRBJ1-5
TGTGCCAGCAGTGAAGGGGGCAGGGGAGGTGAAAAACTGTTTTTT	CASSEGGRGGEKLFF	TRBV2	-	many	TRBJ1-4
TGCAGTGCTGTCGCGAGAGGGTCGGGCACCGGGGAGCTGTTTTTT	CSAVARGSGTGELFF	TRBV20-1	-	-	TRBJ2-2
TGTGCCAGCAGCTTAGAGGCAGTGCGGGACGAGCAGTACTTC	CASSLEAVRDEQYF	TRBV11-2	-	-	TRBJ2-7
TGTGCCAGCAGCTTAGTCGGACCGACAAATCAGCCCCAGCATTTT	CASSLVGPTNQPQHF	TRBV5-5	-	few	TRBJ1-5
TGTGCCAGCAGCTTAAATAGACAGGGGGTGCCCACCCGGTACACTGAAGCTTTCTTT	CASSLNRQGVPTRYTEAFF	TRBV7-2	TRBD1	-	TRBJ1-1
TGTGCCAGCAGTCAGTTAAATTGGGGGCAGTACTTC	CASSQLNWGQYF	TRBV2	-	many	TRBJ2-7
TGTGCCTGGAGTGATTTAGCGGGAGAAGGGGAGACCCAGTACTTC	CAWSDLAGEGETQYF	TRBV30	TRBD2	-	TRBJ2-5
TGTGCCAGCAGTGAAGGTTCGTGGACTAGCGGGGAGGATACGCAGTATTTT	CASSEGSWTSGEDTQYF	TRBV2	TRBD2	few	TRBJ2-3
TGTGCCAGCAGTTTGGTGCGGAAAAGGAGCACTGAAGCTTTCTTT	CASSLVRKRSTEAFF	TRBV12-3/TRBV12-4	-	few	TRBJ1-1
TGTGCCACCCCCGGGATTCAGGATGGCTACACCTTC	CATPGIQDGYTF	TRBV28	-	many	TRBJ1-2
TGTGCCAGCTGCCGCGGGGGCACAGCCTACGAGCAGTACTTC	CASCRGGTAYEQYF	TRBV7-9	-	-	TRBJ2-7
TGTGCCAGCAGCCAAGGGACAGGGGGCGCCGGGACTGAAGCTTTCTTT	CASSQGTGGAGTEAFF	TRBV27	TRBD1	many	TRBJ1-1
TGTGCCAGCTTAAGGGGAACTGAAGCTTTCTTT	CASLRGTEAFF	TRBV28	-	many	TRBJ1-1